Shown below are 30 T cell receptor beta chains from a single sample sequenced in a study of cytomegalovirus exposure and HLA in healthy donors. Repertoires were generated with immunoSEQ multiplex PCR, while TCRdb's copy carries only in-frame clones and drops some. The data hold some 330,000 clones, with about nine tenths observed a single time. Sequencing was carried out using PBMCs. The receptor source for this set is a woman between 18 and 29 years old in good health and CMV-seronegative.

The chain employs TRBV4-1 and TRBJ2-4; D is possibly TRBD1 (5 bases). The V end lost 1 base, the J end lost 8 bases, and 12 bases lay between the germline ends. Germline CDR1 and CDR2: MGHRA and YSYEKL. The CDR3 loop spans 14 amino acids. This CDR3 is CASSQVGRDDIQYF. The CDR3 region has the DNA TGCGCCAGCAGCCAAGTTGGCAGGGATGACATTCAGTACTTC.

The chain recombines TRBV4-2 with TRBJ1-1, with D uncertain. V dropped 2 bases and J dropped 4 bases, with 8 bases sitting between them. The CDR3 is 13 residues long. Germline lookup yields CDR1 LGHNA and CDR2 YNFKEQ. The CDR3 nucleotides are TGTGCCAGCAGCCAACCTTCCAGCACTGAAGCTTTCTTT. As protein: CASSQPSSTEAFF.

The chain uses TRBV7-2 and TRBJ2-1, with D unresolved. This CDR3 has 11 residues. Germline V gene lookup returns CDR1 SGHTA and CDR2 FQGNSA. Trimming pared 3 bases from V and 12 bases from J, leaving 9 bases between. The CDR3 spells CASSFSSWQFF. The CDR3 nucleotides are TGTGCCAGCAGCTTTTCCTCGTGGCAGTTCTTC.

The rearrangement uses TRBV13 and TRBJ2-1, with TRBD2 matching over 10 bases. Looked up from germline, CDR1 is PRHDT and CDR2 is FYEKMQ (reference sequence). Losses at the gene ends were 3 bases for V and 12 bases for J; bases not matched to a gene: 11. The CDR3 spans 15 residues. The chain's CDR3 is CASSFLGLADQAQFF. The CDR3 region has the DNA TGTGCCAGCAGCTTTCTAGGACTAGCGGACCAGGCGCAGTTCTTC. Full variable domain (outside the CDR3, taken from reference TRBV13 and TRBJ2-1): AAGVIQSPRHLIKEKRETATLKCYPIPRHDTVYWYQQGPGQDPQFLISFYEKMQSDKGSIPDRFSAQQFSDYHSELNMSSLELGDSALYFCASSFLGLADQAQFFGPGTRLTVL.

The rearrangement joins TRBV27 to TRBJ2-7; D remains ambiguous. Germline V CDR1 and CDR2: MNHEY, SMNVEV (reference sequence). This CDR3 is built from 14 residues. V lost 7 bases to trimming and J lost 3 bases, with 16 bases between them. The CDR3 is CASNPFLGHYEQYF. Here the CDR3 DNA reads TGTGCCAGCAATCCATTTCTCGGTCACTACGAGCAGTACTTC.

The chain recombines TRBV5-1 with TRBJ2-3, with 7 nucleotides matching TRBD1. V lost 4 bases and J lost 0; bases outside the gene matches: 11. The CDR3 loop spans 17 amino acids. Germline CDR1 reads SGHRS; CDR2 reads YFSETQ. The CDR3 sequence: CASSTATGPVSTDTQYF. CDR3 coding DNA: TGCGCCAGCAGCACCGCGACAGGGCCGGTAAGCACAGATACGCAGTATTTT.

This clone was found once. The chain has TRBV5-1 and TRBJ2-3; the match to TRBD2 covers 12 bases. The CDR3 sequence is 17 residues long. J lost 0 bases, V lost 4 bases, and 6 bases had no gene match. Germline V gene data show CDR1 as SGHRS and CDR2 as YFSETQ. CDR3 loop: CASSGGLAGTSTDTQYF. CDR3 nucleotides: TGCGCCAGCAGCGGGGGACTAGCGGGTACGAGCACAGATACGCAGTATTTT.

This clone was recorded only once. The chain links TRBV4-1 to TRBJ2-1; 9 bases match TRBD2. The ends lost 8 bases at V and 1 base at J; junction bases unmatched: 6. The length of the CDR3 is 15 residues. CDR1 MGHRA and CDR2 YSYEKL come from the germline V gene. For the CDR3, the DNA is TGCGCCAGCGCGGCCCTAGCGGGGTCCTACAATGAGCAGTTCTTC. It codes for CASAALAGSYNEQFF.

This sequence joins TRBV9 and TRBJ2-1, with 7 bases fitting TRBD1. CDR1 is SGDLS and CDR2 is YYNGEE in the germline V gene. The trim removed 4 bases at V and 7 bases at J, leaving 8 bases unmatched. CDR3 length equals 14 residues. DNA of the CDR3: TGTGCCAGCAGCCCAAGACAGGGTAGTAATGAGCAGTTCTTC. Translation gives CASSPRQGSNEQFF.

The J gene is TRBJ2-7, the V gene TRBV2, with 8 bases identical to TRBD2. This CDR3 has 13 amino acids. The V and J ends lost 6 bases and 3 bases, in that order; junction bases with no gene match: 4. Germline V CDR1 and CDR2: SNHLY, FYNNEI. The CDR3: CASSRLAGYEQYF. In DNA form, the CDR3 reads TGTGCCAGCAGCCGGCTAGCGGGCTACGAGCAGTACTTC.

The J gene is TRBJ1-2, the V gene TRBV9; 10 bases fit TRBD1. This CDR3 spans 16 amino acids. From germline, CDR1 is SGDLS and CDR2 YYNGEE. Trimming at V came to 4 bases and at J to 5 bases, leaving 11 bases not matched to a gene. CDR3 nucleotide sequence: TGTGCCAGCAGCCTTGGACAGGGGGATCTGAGATATGGCTACACCTTC. Its protein product is CASSLGQGDLRYGYTF.

The V and J genes are TRBV7-2 and TRBJ2-7; 11 bases map to TRBD2. V lost 6 bases to trimming and J lost 2 bases; unmatched junction nucleotides: 6. This CDR3 is 15 amino acids long. Looked up from germline, CDR1 is SGHTA and CDR2 is FQGNSA. The CDR3 spells CASRLGLAATYEQYF. The CDR3 DNA sequence: TGTGCCAGCAGACTGGGACTAGCGGCGACCTACGAGCAGTACTTC.

The chain combines TRBV5-1 with TRBJ2-7, with 8 bases aligning to TRBD1. The CDR3 covers 15 residues. Per the germline V gene, CDR1 is SGHRS and CDR2 is YFSETQ. J was trimmed by 11 bases and V by 0 bases; bases with no gene match: 13. In DNA form, the CDR3 reads TGCGCCAGCAGCTTGGGACAGGGGTCTCTCAATCGCGAGTACTTC. It translates to CASSLGQGSLNREYF.

This clone occurred a few times. The chain joins TRBV7-2 to TRBJ2-3, with 9 positions matching TRBD1. The CDR3 sequence is 15 residues long. V gave up 5 bases and J gave up 4 bases; unmatched junction bases: 7. The germline CDR1 and CDR2 sequences are SGHTA and FQGNSA. This CDR3 is CASSRQTGGADTQYF. The CDR3 DNA reads as TGTGCCAGCAGCCGACAGACAGGGGGTGCAGATACGCAGTATTTT.

This chain uses TRBV19 with TRBJ1-5, with a possible D match to TRBD1 (5 bases). Trimming shortened V by 9 bases and J by 5 bases, and 14 bases separated the two germline ends. CDR1 is LNHDA, CDR2 SQIVND, per germline (reference sequence). This CDR3 has 13 amino acids. The chain's CDR3 is CASGHLSDQPQHF. The CDR3 DNA sequence: TGTGCCAGCGGACACTTATCCGATCAGCCCCAGCATTTT.

V usage is TRBV2 and J usage is TRBJ2-1, with 9 bases that match TRBD2. The trim removed 3 bases at V and 4 bases at J, leaving 7 bases unmatched. This CDR3 is 16 amino acids long. Germline V gene lookup returns CDR1 SNHLY and CDR2 FYNNEI. CDR3: CASSEDGLALYNEQFF. CDR3 bases: TGTGCCAGCAGTGAGGATGGACTAGCGCTATACAATGAGCAGTTCTTC.

The V and J genes are TRBV2 and TRBJ1-2, with D tentatively TRBD1 (6 bases). Germline assignment: CDR1 SNHLY and CDR2 FYNNEI. V dropped 7 bases and J dropped 6 bases, with 12 bases sitting between them. The CDR3 is 12 residues long. CDR3 nucleotide sequence: TGTGCCAGCACCGAAGGGGGGGATGGCTACACCTTC. As protein: CASTEGGDGYTF.

V gene TRBV5-4 combines with J gene TRBJ2-3; tentatively, D is TRBD2 (5 bases). Germline V gives CDR1 SGHNT, CDR2 YYREEE (reference sequence). The CDR3 length is 13 residues. The V gene lost 4 bases and the J gene lost 4 bases, with 10 bases spanning the gap. Here the CDR3 reads CASSPFSADTQYF. The CDR3 DNA sequence: TGTGCCAGCAGCCCGTTTAGCGCAGATACGCAGTATTTT.

The CDR3 reads CASSFGSPTNTEAFF. CDR3 bases: TGCGCCAGCAGCTTTGGGAGCCCAACGAACACTGAAGCTTTCTTT. V usage is TRBV5-1 and J usage is TRBJ1-1; D gene unclear. Trimming shortened V by 2 bases and J by 1 base, and 12 bases separated the two germline ends. The CDR3 extends over 15 amino acids. Per germline, CDR1 SGHRS and CDR2 YFSETQ.

The chain employs TRBV11-1 and TRBJ2-7; TRBD2 aligns across 13 bases. V lost 3 bases, J lost 1 base, and 12 bases stayed unmatched. This CDR3 region has 19 residues. Germline V lookup: CDR1 SGHAT, CDR2 FQDESV (reference sequence). CDR3 DNA sequence: TGTGCCAGCAGCTTCCTGGGGACTAGCGGGATACGAACTTCCTACGAGCAGTACTTC. As protein: CASSFLGTSGIRTSYEQYF.

The chain links TRBV2 to TRBJ2-1; 13 positions match TRBD2. V lost 11 bases, J lost 9 bases, and 10 bases stayed unmatched. The germline V gene has CDR1 SNHLY and CDR2 FYNNEI. The length of the CDR3 is 14 residues. The CDR3 is CAELLAGGPSEQFF. CDR3 DNA: TGTGCCGAACTACTAGCGGGAGGGCCCAGTGAGCAGTTCTTC.

As DNA, the CDR3 is TGTGCCAGCACCAAGGAGAGCACAGATACGCAGTATTTT. As protein: CASTKESTDTQYF. This chain uses TRBV16 with TRBJ2-3; D call uncertain. There are 13 residues in the CDR3. Germline V gives CDR1 KGHSY, CDR2 FQNENV. The V and J ends lost 7 bases and 0 bases respectively, with 8 bases between them.

The chain carries TRBV5-1 and TRBJ2-5, with a weak D call TRBD1 (6 bases). Germline V gene lookup returns CDR1 SGHRS and CDR2 YFSETQ. This CDR3 has 13 amino acids. V was cut by 0 bases and J by 5 bases, with 8 bases left in between. As DNA, the CDR3 is TGCGCCAGCAGCTTGGGGGGGCGCGAGACCCAGTACTTC. This encodes CASSLGGRETQYF.

The genes are TRBV28 and TRBJ1-2; D ambiguous. CDR3 length equals 12 residues. V was trimmed by 1 base and J by 8 bases, leaving 8 bases between them. Germline values: CDR1 MDHEN, CDR2 SYDVKM. CDR3 in DNA: TGTGCCAGCAGTTTATCTTCGGGGGGCTACACCTTC. It encodes CASSLSSGGYTF.

The V call is TRBV5-5, the J call TRBJ2-1, with a possible D match to TRBD2 (6 bases). V lost 4 bases and J 0 bases, leaving 23 bases between the germline ends. The germline CDR1 and CDR2 sequences are SGHKS and YYEKEE (reference sequence). This CDR3 is built from 19 residues. CDR3 in DNA: TGTGCCAGCAGCCCGGGGAGGAGCGGGTCTTCGAGCTCCTACAATGAGCAGTTCTTC. As protein: CASSPGRSGSSSSYNEQFF.

J is TRBJ2-7 and V is TRBV10-3; 7 nucleotides agree with TRBD1. Germline CDR1 ENHRY, CDR2 SYGVKD. The CDR3 totals 13 residues. V dropped 4 bases and J dropped 2; count of bases not matched to a gene: 2. CDR3 coding DNA: TGTGCCATCAGTGCGGGGACAGCCTACGAGCAGTACTTC. Protein product: CAISAGTAYEQYF.

The V gene is TRBV9, the J gene TRBJ2-7, with a tentative D call TRBD1 (6 bases). Trimming took off 0 bases at V and 1 base at J, with 14 bases between the two ends. Germline assignment: CDR1 SGDLS and CDR2 YYNGEE. This CDR3 is built from 16 residues. CDR3 bases: TGTGCCAGCAGCGTAGGTCCCCAGGGGTCGTCCTACGAGCAGTACTTC. Translating gives CASSVGPQGSSYEQYF. The full variable domain, rest sourced from reference TRBV9 and TRBJ2-7, is DSGVTQTPKHLITATGQRVTLRCSPRSGDLSVYWYQQSLDQGLQFLIQYYNGEERAKGNILERFSAQQFPDLHSELNLSSLELGDSALYFCASSVGPQGSSYEQYFGPGTRLTVT.

The CDR3 coding sequence is TGTGCCACCAGGGGCTACAGGATTCTCTATGGCTACACCTTC. Translated, it gives CATRGYRILYGYTF. V usage is TRBV28 and J usage is TRBJ1-2, with D possibly being TRBD1 (6 bases). The CDR3 is made up of 14 amino acids. The germline V and J ends were trimmed by 10 bases and 4 bases, with 19 bases remaining between them. Germline-derived CDR1 and CDR2 are MDHEN and SYDVKM.

This clone has just one count. This sequence joins TRBV9 and TRBJ2-2; the match to TRBD1 covers 9 bases. Germline loops: CDR1 SGDLS, CDR2 YYNGEE. This CDR3 has 15 residues. V dropped 6 bases and J dropped 7; count of bases not matched to a gene: 10. CDR3: CASTRRDREVGELFF. In nucleotides, the CDR3 is TGTGCCAGCACCCGCCGGGACAGGGAGGTCGGGGAGCTGTTTTTT. The full variable domain, with the rest looked up from reference TRBV9 and TRBJ2-2, is DSGVTQTPKHLITATGQRVTLRCSPRSGDLSVYWYQQSLDQGLQFLIQYYNGEERAKGNILERFSAQQFPDLHSELNLSSLELGDSALYFCASTRRDREVGELFFGEGSRLTVL.

This rearrangement joins TRBV28 to TRBJ2-7; 16 bases match TRBD2. Germline values: CDR1 MDHEN, CDR2 SYDVKM. The CDR3 length is 20 residues. J was trimmed by 3 bases and V by 5 bases; bases with no gene match: 16. The CDR3: CASSPTFGTSGRAQYYEQYF. CDR3 in DNA: TGTGCCAGCAGTCCAACCTTTGGGACTAGCGGGAGGGCCCAGTACTACGAGCAGTACTTC.